The 27 T cell receptor beta chains given below trace back to one sample, sequenced in a study of blood T cells in healthy people across ages. Alongside a J-beta primer mix, a sample-barcoded 5' primer served in a second PCR lasting roughly 7 to 11 cycles. TCRdb ran MiXCR on the 5' RACE reads and lists one entry per CDR3 protein. The sample carries 800,000 to 1,300,000 distinct CDR3 sequences, roughly 24% recorded once. This sample was shared with a second study, whose subject was T cells of mothers and their children.

The specimen was blood. The receptors come from a girl aged 2 to 9 in good health.

The chain couples TRBV11-2 to TRBJ2-5; D may match TRBD1 or TRBD2 (5 bases each). The J call is uncertain, as TRBJ2-7 better fits the DNA end. Germline V gives CDR1 SGHAT, CDR2 FQNNGV. The CDR3 length is 16 residues. CDR3 amino acids: CASSLVLGENSYEQYF. The CDR3 DNA reads TGTGCCAGCAGCTTAGTTCTGGGGGAAAACTCCTACGAGCAGTACTTC.

This clonotype has only a few counts. The V call is TRBV10-3, the J call TRBJ1-3, with D perhaps matching TRBD1 (6 bases). Trimming shortened V by 4 bases and J by 1 base, and 11 bases separated the two germline ends. Germline V lookup: CDR1 ENHRY, CDR2 SYGVKD. The CDR3 has 15 amino acids. For the CDR3, the DNA is TGTGCCATCAGTGGCAACACAGGGTCTGGAAACACCATATATTTT. It is translated as CAISGNTGSGNTIYF.

This chain joins TRBV18 and TRBJ1-1; the match to TRBD1 covers 7 bases. Germline V gives CDR1 KGHSH, CDR2 LQKENI. The CDR3 covers 15 residues. V trimming: 3 bases; J trimming: 4 bases; junction bases outside the gene matches: 8. The CDR3 is CASSPISTGTTEAFF. The DNA for the CDR3 is TGTGCCAGCTCACCCATCTCGACAGGGACCACTGAAGCTTTCTTT.

This clonotype was seen more than once but under ten times. The chain links TRBV6-2 or TRBV6-3 to TRBJ2-5; 9 nucleotides line up with TRBD2. CDR3 length: 16 residues. V was pared by 6 bases and J by 3 bases, with 11 bases of the junction left unmatched. Germline V gives CDR1 MNHEY, CDR2 SVGEGT. The DNA of the CDR3 is TGTGCCAGCAGACAACGGAGCGGGGGGATTAAAGAGACCCAGTACTTC. It encodes CASRQRSGGIKETQYF.

This clonotype was counted only a few times. The CDR3 DNA reads as TGTGCCAGCAGTGAAGTGTACTTCGCCTATGGCTACACCTTC. It encodes CASSEVYFAYGYTF. This chain joins TRBV6-1 and TRBJ1-2; D is unresolved. Germline assignment: CDR1 MNHNS and CDR2 SASEGT. Trimming stripped 1 base from V and 4 bases from J, with 10 bases between. The CDR3 has 14 residues.

The chain has TRBV4-1 and TRBJ2-5; D possibly matches TRBD1 or TRBD2 (5 bases each). The assigned J gene may be wrong: the sequence end matches TRBJ2-7 better. In germline, CDR1 is MGHRA, CDR2 YSYEKL. The CDR3 sequence is 14 residues long. For the CDR3, the DNA is TGCGCCAGCAGCCACGAGAGGGGAAACTACGAGCAGTACTTC. Translated, it gives CASSHERGNYEQYF.

This clonotype was observed a handful of times. The chain employs TRBV28 and TRBJ2-3, with 11 bases lining up with TRBD2. The CDR3 sequence is 15 residues long. Germline trimming cut 6 bases from V and 6 bases from J; bases unmatched to any gene: 8. CDR1 MDHEN and CDR2 SYDVKM come from the germline V gene. The CDR3: CASSYSGRDEDTQYF. The CDR3 nucleotides are TGTGCCAGCAGCTATAGCGGGAGGGATGAGGATACGCAGTATTTT.

This clonotype has more than one count but fewer than ten. For the CDR3, the DNA is TGTGCCAGCACCATTGTCCTTATGAACACTGAAGCTTTCTTT. It specifies CASTIVLMNTEAFF. The rearrangement joins TRBV5-6 to TRBJ1-1; D is undetermined. This CDR3 has 14 residues. The germline CDR1 and CDR2 sequences are SGHDT and YYEEEE. V shed 6 bases and J shed 0 bases, with 12 bases lying between them.

This rearrangement joins TRBV4-1 to TRBJ2-1; 7 bases are shared with TRBD1. The V gene end was trimmed by 1 base and the J gene end by 10 bases; junction bases not matched to a gene: 4. Per the germline V gene, CDR1 is MGHRA and CDR2 is YSYEKL. The CDR3 has 13 amino acids. The CDR3 DNA sequence: TGCGCCAGCAGCCAAGTGCCGGACAGGGAGCAGTTCTTC. Protein product: CASSQVPDREQFF.

The CDR3 loop reads CATTAGTTGELFF. The CDR3 DNA is TGTGCCACCACGGCGGGGACCACCGGGGAGCTGTTTTTT. The V and J genes are TRBV24-1 and TRBJ2-2, with D tentatively TRBD2 (6 bases). Deletions cut 8 bases from V and 4 bases from J, with 10 bases between. CDR1 and CDR2 from the germline V gene are KGHDR and SFDVKD. The CDR3 consists of 13 residues.

The CDR3 reads CSVIGRNTEAFF. In nucleotides, the CDR3 is TGCAGCGTAATAGGGAGGAACACTGAAGCTTTCTTT. The J gene is TRBJ1-1, the V gene TRBV29-1, with D unclear. V lost 6 bases, J lost 1 base, and 9 bases lay in between. This CDR3 has 12 residues. CDR1 SQVTM and CDR2 ANQGSEA come from the germline V gene. The whole variable domain, remainder taken from reference TRBV29-1 and TRBJ1-1, is SAVISQKPSRDICQRGTSLTIQCQVDSQVTMMFWYRQQPGQSLTLIATANQGSEATYESGFVIDKFPISRPNLTFSTLTVSNMSPEDSSIYLCSVIGRNTEAFFGQGTRLTVV.

This clonotype was picked up a small number of times. This chain links TRBV6-2 or TRBV6-3 with TRBJ2-5, with 14 positions matching TRBD2. Germline lookup yields CDR1 MNHEY and CDR2 SVGEGT. Trimming at V came to 5 bases and at J to 2 bases, leaving 4 bases not matched to a gene. This CDR3 has 16 amino acids. The DNA of the CDR3 is TGTGCCAGCAGTCCGGGACTAGCGGGGGAACAAGAGACCCAGTACTTC. It is translated as CASSPGLAGEQETQYF.

The V gene is TRBV7-2, the J gene TRBJ1-2, with 8 bases identical to TRBD1. The CDR3 spans 14 residues. V dropped 4 bases and J dropped 5; count of bases not matched to a gene: 6. In germline, CDR1 is SGHTA, CDR2 FQGNSA. The CDR3 DNA sequence: TGTGCCAGCAGCTACGACAGGGGCAAATATGGCTACACCTTC. It encodes CASSYDRGKYGYTF.

This clonotype came up a few times. V is TRBV6-5 and J is TRBJ2-1; TRBD2 aligns across 9 bases. The CDR3 is 15 amino acids. The junction had 4 bases not matched to a gene; V was cut back by 0 bases and J by 7 bases. CDR1 is MNHEY and CDR2 is SVGAGI in the germline V gene. The DNA of the CDR3 is TGTGCCAGCAGTTACTCAGGAGCGGGGGGTAATGAGCAGTTCTTC. Translated: CASSYSGAGGNEQFF.

This clonotype was detected only a few times. This chain uses TRBV7-2 with TRBJ2-1; D not resolved. Germline V lookup: CDR1 SGHTA, CDR2 FQGNSA. The CDR3 totals 14 residues. Trimming took off 7 bases at V and 4 bases at J, with 14 bases between the two ends. CDR3 coding DNA: TGTGCCAGCACCCTGGGGAACCTTTACAATGAGCAGTTCTTC. This sequence encodes CASTLGNLYNEQFF.

The chain joins TRBV29-1 to TRBJ1-2; D might be TRBD1 (5 bases). There are 14 residues in the CDR3. Between the trimmed V and J ends, which lost 7 bases and 3 bases, there was a span of 18 bases. Per the germline V gene, CDR1 is SQVTM and CDR2 is ANQGSEA. The DNA of the CDR3 is TGCAGCGCTCCGGGGGGTTACAAGGACTATGGCTACACCTTC. Protein sequence: CSAPGGYKDYGYTF.

The chain uses TRBV3-1 and TRBJ2-5, with 7 nucleotides matching TRBD1. The J call may be mistaken, given a closer DNA end match to TRBJ2-7. CDR1 is LGHDT and CDR2 is YNNKEL in the germline V gene (reference sequence). There are 14 residues in the CDR3. The CDR3 nucleotides are TGTGCCAGCCAAATTCAACAGGGGAAGTACGAGCAGTACTTC. Protein sequence: CASQIQQGKYEQYF.

The chain joins TRBV5-1 to TRBJ2-1; TRBD2 aligns across 10 bases. The trim removed 3 bases at V and 0 bases at J, leaving 3 bases unmatched. CDR3 length: 16 residues. Germline CDR1 SGHRS, CDR2 YFSETQ. The CDR3 protein is CASSSLAGASYNEQFF. Here the CDR3 DNA reads TGCGCCAGCAGCTCTCTAGCGGGAGCCTCCTACAATGAGCAGTTCTTC.

J is TRBJ1-2 and V is TRBV16; D remains ambiguous. Germline values: CDR1 KGHSY, CDR2 FQNENV. The V end lost 5 bases, the J end lost 3 bases, and 16 bases lay between the germline ends. The CDR3 loop spans 15 amino acids. CDR3 region: CASSSKSNTYYGYTF. DNA of the CDR3: TGTGCCAGCAGCAGTAAGAGTAACACCTACTATGGCTACACCTTC.

The chain is built from TRBV20-1 and TRBJ1-5; possibly TRBD1 for D (6 bases). Germline lookup yields CDR1 DFQATT and CDR2 SNEGSKA (reference sequence). The CDR3 consists of 14 residues. Trimming left V 3 bases short and J 5 bases short, with 14 bases between. Here the CDR3 DNA reads TGCAGTGCTAGGTGGGGGCCACGACATCAGCCCCAGCATTTT. Protein: CSARWGPRHQPQHF.

The V gene is TRBV7-9, the J gene TRBJ2-7; a possible D gene is TRBD2 (5 bases). Germline values: CDR1 SEHNR, CDR2 FQNEAQ (reference sequence). CDR3 length: 15 residues. Trimming cost V 7 bases and J 6 bases, with 22 bases left between them. The chain's CDR3 is CASTNGGSHTPEQYF. CDR3 coding DNA: TGTGCCAGCACCAACGGTGGGAGCCATACTCCCGAGCAGTACTTC.

The genes are TRBV7-2 and TRBJ1-2, with unresolved D. CDR1 is SGHTA, CDR2 FQGNSA, per germline. CDR3 length: 15 amino acids. The ends were cut back, 0 bases at V and 3 bases at J, with 11 bases in the middle. CDR3 nucleotides: TGTGCCAGCAGCTTAGCGTGGGGAGAGCACTATGGCTACACCTTC. It encodes CASSLAWGEHYGYTF. The full variable domain, rest sourced from reference TRBV7-2 and TRBJ1-2, is GAGVSQSPSNKVTEKGKDVELRCDPISGHTALYWYRQSLGQGLEFLIYFQGNSAPDKSGLPSDRFSAERTGGSVSTLTIQRTQQEDSAVYLCASSLAWGEHYGYTFGSGTRLTVV.

This clonotype occurred a few times. V and J are TRBV29-1 and TRBJ2-1; 11 bases map to TRBD2. The CDR3 extends over 13 amino acids. The V and J ends lost 6 bases and 6 bases, in that order; junction bases with no gene match: 4. The V gene's germline CDR1 is SQVTM and CDR2 ANQGSEA. The CDR3 loop is CSVKLAGANEQFF. The CDR3 DNA sequence: TGCAGCGTCAAACTAGCGGGAGCCAATGAGCAGTTCTTC.

This clonotype has more than one count but fewer than ten. This chain links TRBV5-1 with TRBJ2-5; 10 bases line up with TRBD1. Near its end, the DNA agrees better with TRBJ2-1, so the J call may be wrong. Germline V gene data show CDR1 as SGHRS and CDR2 as YFSETQ. The CDR3 runs 17 residues. Here the CDR3 reads CASSLSQGQGAYNEQFF. As DNA, the CDR3 is TGCGCCAGCAGCTTGTCCCAAGGACAGGGGGCCTACAATGAGCAGTTCTTC.

In nucleotides, the CDR3 is TGTGCCAGCAGCTTGGAGTGGGCCCCTTACAATGAGCAGTTCTTC. Amino acids: CASSLEWAPYNEQFF. V gene TRBV7-9 combines with J gene TRBJ2-1; D gene unclear. Germline CDR1 is SEHNR and CDR2 is FQNEAQ (reference sequence). Trimming left V 3 bases short and J 4 bases short, with 13 bases between. The CDR3 contains 15 residues.

This clonotype was seen once. The chain carries TRBV4-3 and TRBJ1-1, with D hard to call. CDR1 LGHNA and CDR2 YSLEER come from the germline V gene. V lost 3 bases to trimming and J lost 7 bases, with 21 bases between them. The CDR3 runs to 16 residues. CDR3 amino acids: CASSQVQFFARGEAFF. The CDR3 DNA follows: TGCGCCAGCAGCCAGGTTCAATTTTTCGCTAGAGGTGAAGCTTTCTTT.

The chain links TRBV4-1 to TRBJ2-7, with D perhaps assigned TRBD1 or TRBD2 (6 bases each). The CDR3 is 14 amino acids. Germline-derived CDR1 and CDR2 are MGHRA and YSYEKL. V was clipped by 4 bases and J by 3 bases, with 13 bases between them. CDR3 sequence: CASSLEGDIYEQYF. The CDR3 DNA sequence: TGCGCCAGCAGCCTGGAGGGGGATATCTACGAGCAGTACTTC.